What follows describes a single T cell receptor beta chain. Its antigen specificity is not known. The sample holds no much larger clone one base away, and base qualities are not on file. The immunoSEQ Assay was used to immunosequence TCRbeta CDR3 regions from genomic DNA. Before high-throughput sequencing, genomic DNA was amplified using bias-controlled multiplex PCR. On the authors' methods: To quantify the absolute abundance of each unique TCRbeta CDR3 region, the sequences were collapsed and filtered. Clonality, defined as 1 minus Pielou's evenness, was calculated using only productive rearrangements. Clones with significantly greater frequencies in on-treatment versus baseline samples were identified using a previously published method. This immuneACCESS table, as held by TCRdb, lists in-frame sequences with V and J called but not all clones. Of the missing ones, under half trace to an unresolved V gene in checked studies; the others have no known cause. The V and J calls and the clone size are those of that table, but D and trimming were determined from the DNA. The sample profile shows about 20,000 clones; 75% to 90% of them were found once. Of the sample, 27% is held by the ten largest clones.

The trim is 1 base for V and 0 bases for J, with a gap of 13 bases between the germline ends. The cysteine opens and the phenylalanine closes a CDR3 of 16 amino acids. The sequence is cut down to CDR3 DNA, 48 bases in frame from base 1. According to the germline V gene, CDR1 reads SGHTA and CDR2 reads FQGNSA. This sample was included in a study of sequential checkpoint blockade in melanoma (dated by TCRdb to between 2019 and 2020). With regard to the full study: Using 1:1 randomization, the trial assigned patients either to first-line nivolumab followed by ipilimumab (arm A) or to ipilimumab followed by nivolumab (arm B). Maintenance nivolumab came after each of the two trial sequences. Overall results and qualifications from the work: The response-prediction model combining TCR metrics and mutation burden needs validation in larger, independent patient cohorts.

The sample's treatment or condition label, in plain terms: randomized to nivolumab then ipilimumab (arm A) or the reverse (arm B). No trial patient had received prior DNA-damaging chemotherapy. On a FACS Aria II flow cytometer, live CD3+CD8+ cells that were negative for CD19 and CD56 were sorted from thawed PBMCs. Samples were obtained from patients with melanoma enrolled in CheckMate 064, a randomized, open-label phase II trial of sequential checkpoint blockade. Leukapheresis was used to collect peripheral blood mononuclear cells, which were then purified with Ficoll-Paque and frozen in human serum with roughly 9% DMSO. Right after sorting, the blood CD3+CD8+ cells were verified to be >95% pure, and DNA extraction followed.

The receptor chain draws on TRBV7-2 and TRBJ2-7, and TRBD1 may be the D gene, going by 6 matching bases. This clonotype originated in a human donor with melanoma. This material consisted of CD8+ T cells sorted from blood (inferred from file names), taken from a patient given nivolumab and ipilimumab in sequence. The DNA sequence is TGTGCCAGCAGCTTAGTTCGGGCAGGGGCCTCCTACGAGCAGTACTTC. Translated, this gives CASSLVRAGASYEQYF.